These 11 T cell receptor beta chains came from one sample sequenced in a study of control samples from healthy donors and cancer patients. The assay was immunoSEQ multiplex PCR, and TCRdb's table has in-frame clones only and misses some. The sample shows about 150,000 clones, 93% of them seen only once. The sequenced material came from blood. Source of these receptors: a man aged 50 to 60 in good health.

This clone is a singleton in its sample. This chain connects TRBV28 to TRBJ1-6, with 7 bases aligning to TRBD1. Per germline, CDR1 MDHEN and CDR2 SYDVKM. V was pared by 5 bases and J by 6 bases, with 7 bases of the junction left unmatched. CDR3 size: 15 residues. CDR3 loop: CASSTHRGGNSPLHF. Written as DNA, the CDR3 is TGTGCCAGCAGTACCCACAGGGGAGGTAATTCACCCCTCCACTTT.

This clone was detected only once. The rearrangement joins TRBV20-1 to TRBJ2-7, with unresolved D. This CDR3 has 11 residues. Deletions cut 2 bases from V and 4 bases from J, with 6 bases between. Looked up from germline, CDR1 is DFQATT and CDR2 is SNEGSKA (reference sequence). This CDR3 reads CSARPGYEQYF. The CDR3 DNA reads TGCAGTGCTAGACCTGGTTACGAGCAGTACTTC.

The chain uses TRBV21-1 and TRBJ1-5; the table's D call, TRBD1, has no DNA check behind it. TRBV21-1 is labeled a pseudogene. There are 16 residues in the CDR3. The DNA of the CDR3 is TGTGCCAGCAGCGGAAACTTATCCACAGGCAATCAGCCCCAGCATTTT. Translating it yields CASSGNLSTGNQPQHF.

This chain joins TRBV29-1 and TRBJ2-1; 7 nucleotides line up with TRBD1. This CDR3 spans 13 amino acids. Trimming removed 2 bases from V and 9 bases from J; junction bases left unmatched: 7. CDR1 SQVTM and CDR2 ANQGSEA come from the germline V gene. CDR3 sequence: CSVEQGRGSEQFF. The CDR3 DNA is TGCAGCGTTGAACAGGGCAGGGGGTCTGAGCAGTTCTTC.

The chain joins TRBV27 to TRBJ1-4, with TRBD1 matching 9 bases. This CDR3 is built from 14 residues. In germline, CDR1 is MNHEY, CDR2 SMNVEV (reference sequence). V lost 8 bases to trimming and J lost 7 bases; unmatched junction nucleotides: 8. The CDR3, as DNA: TGTGCCAGCGGACGGACAGGGGTCCTTGAAAAACTGTTTTTT. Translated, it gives CASGRTGVLEKLFF. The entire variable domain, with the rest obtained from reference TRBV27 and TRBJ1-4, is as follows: EAQVTQNPRYLITVTGKKLTVTCSQNMNHEYMSWYRQDPGLGLRQIYYSMNVEVTDKGDVPEGYKVSRKEKRNFPLILESPSPNQTSLYFCASGRTGVLEKLFFGSGTQLSVL.

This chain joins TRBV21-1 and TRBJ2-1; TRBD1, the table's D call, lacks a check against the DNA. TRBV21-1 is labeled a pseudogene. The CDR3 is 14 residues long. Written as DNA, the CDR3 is TGTGCCAGCAGACGACAGGGCGGACACAATGAGCAGTTCTTC. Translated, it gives CASRRQGGHNEQFF.

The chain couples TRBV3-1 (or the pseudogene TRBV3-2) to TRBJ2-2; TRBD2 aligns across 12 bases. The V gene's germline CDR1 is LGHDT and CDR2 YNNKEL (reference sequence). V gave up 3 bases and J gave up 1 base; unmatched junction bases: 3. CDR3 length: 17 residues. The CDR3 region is CASSHLTSGRNTGELFF. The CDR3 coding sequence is TGTGCCAGCAGCCACTTGACTAGCGGGAGGAACACCGGGGAGCTGTTTTTT.

The CDR3 nucleotides are TGCGCCAGCAGCTTCGCACTAGCGGGCTTTGCAGATACGCAGTATTTT. Encoded protein: CASSFALAGFADTQYF. This chain joins TRBV5-1 and TRBJ2-3, with TRBD2 matching over 9 bases. The V and J ends lost 2 bases and 4 bases, in that order; junction bases with no gene match: 8. Germline-derived CDR1 and CDR2 are SGHRS and YFSETQ. The CDR3 consists of 16 residues. Together with reference TRBV5-1 and TRBJ2-3, the CDR3 gives the full variable domain: KAGVTQTPRYLIKTRGQQVTLSCSPISGHRSVSWYQQTPGQGLQFLFEYFSETQRNKGNFPGRFSGRQFSNSRSEMNVSTLELGDSALYLCASSFALAGFADTQYFGPGTRLTVL.

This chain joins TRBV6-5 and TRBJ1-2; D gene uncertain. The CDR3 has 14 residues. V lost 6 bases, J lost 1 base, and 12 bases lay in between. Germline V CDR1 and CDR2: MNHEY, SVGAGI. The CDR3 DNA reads TGTGCCAGCAGCCGACAAAAATTTAACTATGGCTACACCTTC. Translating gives CASSRQKFNYGYTF.

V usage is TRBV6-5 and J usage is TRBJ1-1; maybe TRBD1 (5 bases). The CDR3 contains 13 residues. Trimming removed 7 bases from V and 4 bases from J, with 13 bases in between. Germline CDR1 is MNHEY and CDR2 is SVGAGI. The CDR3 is CASKSSRGTEAFF. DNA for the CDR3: TGTGCCAGCAAGTCATCTAGGGGCACTGAAGCTTTCTTT.

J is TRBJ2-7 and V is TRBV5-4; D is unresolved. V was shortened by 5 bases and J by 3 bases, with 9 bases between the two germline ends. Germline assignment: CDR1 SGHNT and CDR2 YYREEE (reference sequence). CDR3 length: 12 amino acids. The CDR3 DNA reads TGTGCCAGCAGTCGAGACAACTACGAGCAGTACTTC. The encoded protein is CASSRDNYEQYF.